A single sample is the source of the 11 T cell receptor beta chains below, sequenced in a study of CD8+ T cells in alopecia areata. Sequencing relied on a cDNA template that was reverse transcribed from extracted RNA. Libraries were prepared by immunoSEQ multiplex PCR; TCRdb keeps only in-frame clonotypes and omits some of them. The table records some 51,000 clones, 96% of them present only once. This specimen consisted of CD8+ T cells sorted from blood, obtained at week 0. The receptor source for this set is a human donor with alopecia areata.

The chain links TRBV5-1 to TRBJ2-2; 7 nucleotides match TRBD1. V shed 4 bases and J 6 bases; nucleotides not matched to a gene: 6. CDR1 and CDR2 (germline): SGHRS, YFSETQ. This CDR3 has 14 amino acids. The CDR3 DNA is TGCGCCAGCAGCGGGACAGTGGATTCCGGGGAGCTGTTTTTT. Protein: CASSGTVDSGELFF.

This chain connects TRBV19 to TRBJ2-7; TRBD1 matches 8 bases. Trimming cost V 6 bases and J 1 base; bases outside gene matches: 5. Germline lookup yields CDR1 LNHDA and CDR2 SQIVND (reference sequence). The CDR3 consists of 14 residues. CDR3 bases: TGTGCCAGTAGCGACAGGGGCTCTTCCTACGAGCAGTACTTC. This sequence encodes CASSDRGSSYEQYF. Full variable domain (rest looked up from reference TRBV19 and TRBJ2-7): DGGITQSPKYLFRKEGQNVTLSCEQNLNHDAMYWYRQDPGQGLRLIYYSQIVNDFQKGDIAEGYSVSREKKESFPLTVTSAQKNPTAFYLCASSDRGSSYEQYFGPGTRLTVT.

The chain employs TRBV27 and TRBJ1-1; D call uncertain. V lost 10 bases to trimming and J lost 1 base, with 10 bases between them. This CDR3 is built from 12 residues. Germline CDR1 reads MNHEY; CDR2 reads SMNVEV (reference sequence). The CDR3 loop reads CATRRGNTEAFF. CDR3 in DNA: TGTGCCACCCGACGGGGGAACACTGAAGCTTTCTTT.

This chain's CDR3 is CASSQEAAGRSGEQFF. As DNA, the CDR3 is TGTGCCAGCAGCCAAGAAGCGGCAGGGAGATCCGGTGAGCAGTTCTTC. The gene calls are TRBV4-2 and TRBJ2-1; D is possibly TRBD1 or TRBD2 (5 bases each). Germline V lookup: CDR1 LGHNA, CDR2 YNFKEQ. Trimming removed 0 bases at V and 9 bases at J, with 18 bases between. This CDR3 has 16 residues.

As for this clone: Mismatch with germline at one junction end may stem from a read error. CDR3 in DNA: TGTGCTAGCAGCTTAGGACCGGGGACCTACGAGCAGTACTTC. Amino acid sequence: CASSLGPGTYEQYF. The chain recombines TRBV7-7 with TRBJ2-7; TRBD2 might be the D (5 bases). The CDR3 contains 14 residues. Germline CDR1 reads SSHAT; CDR2 reads FNYEAQ (reference sequence).

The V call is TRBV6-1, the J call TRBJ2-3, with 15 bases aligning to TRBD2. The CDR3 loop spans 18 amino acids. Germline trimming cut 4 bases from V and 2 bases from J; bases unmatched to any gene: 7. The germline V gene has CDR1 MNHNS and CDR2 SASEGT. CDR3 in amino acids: CASSGPGLAGGFTDTQYF. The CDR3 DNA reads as TGTGCCAGCAGTGGACCGGGACTAGCGGGGGGATTCACAGATACGCAGTATTTT.

The CDR3 DNA follows: TGCAGCGTTGTGGTGGGTTGGGAGACCCAGTACTTC. Amino acid sequence: CSVVVGWETQYF. This chain uses TRBV29-1 with TRBJ2-5, with unresolved D. CDR1 SQVTM and CDR2 ANQGSEA come from the germline V gene. The CDR3 sequence is 12 residues long. The V and J ends lost 4 bases and 5 bases respectively, with 11 bases between them. The full variable domain, completed using reference TRBV29-1 and TRBJ2-5, is SAVISQKPSRDICQRGTSLTIQCQVDSQVTMMFWYRQQPGQSLTLIATANQGSEATYESGFVIDKFPISRPNLTFSTLTVSNMSPEDSSIYLCSVVVGWETQYFGPGTRLLVL.

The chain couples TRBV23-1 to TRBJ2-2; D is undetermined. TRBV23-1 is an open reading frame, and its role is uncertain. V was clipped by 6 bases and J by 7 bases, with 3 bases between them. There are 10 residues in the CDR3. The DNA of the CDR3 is TGCGCCAGCAGCCTCGGGGAGCTGTTTTTT. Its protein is CASSLGELFF.

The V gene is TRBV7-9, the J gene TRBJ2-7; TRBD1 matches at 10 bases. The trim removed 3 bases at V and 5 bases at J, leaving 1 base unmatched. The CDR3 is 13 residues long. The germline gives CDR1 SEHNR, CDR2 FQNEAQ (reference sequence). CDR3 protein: CASSFGTGDEQYF. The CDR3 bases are TGTGCCAGCAGCTTTGGGACAGGGGACGAGCAGTACTTC.

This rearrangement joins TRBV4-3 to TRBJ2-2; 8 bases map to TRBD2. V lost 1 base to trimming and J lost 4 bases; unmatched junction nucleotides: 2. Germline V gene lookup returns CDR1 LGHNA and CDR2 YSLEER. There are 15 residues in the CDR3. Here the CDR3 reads CASSQVSGGTGELFF. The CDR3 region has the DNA TGCGCCAGCAGCCAAGTGAGCGGGGGCACCGGGGAGCTGTTTTTT.

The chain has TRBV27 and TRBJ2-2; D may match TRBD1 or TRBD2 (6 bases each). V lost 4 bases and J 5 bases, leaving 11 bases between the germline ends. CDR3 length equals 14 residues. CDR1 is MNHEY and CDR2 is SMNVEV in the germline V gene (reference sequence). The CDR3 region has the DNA TGTGCCAGCAGTTCATTAGGGGGGACCGGGGAGCTGTTTTTT. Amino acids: CASSSLGGTGELFF.